A single T cell receptor (beta chain) is shown here with its context. From germline, CDR1 is MNHEY and CDR2 SVGEGT. Trimming pared 2 bases from V and 3 bases from J, leaving 5 bases between. This CDR3 has 12 amino acids. Sequencing of TCR beta, carried out with a high-throughput approach, was applied to CD8+ and CD4+ T cells from the blood. TEMRA cells were enriched by FACS, and CD4+ and CD8+ T cells were negatively isolated. This specimen belongs to a study of CD8 T cells in Susac syndrome. Reverse transcription used about 0.45 to 1 ug RNA and random hexamers. With immunoSEQ multiplex PCR, TCR beta CDR3 was amplified across 54 Vbeta and 13 Jbeta. Via MiXCR, TCRdb re-called the immunoSEQ multiplex PCR reads, giving one row per CDR3 protein. Of a few hundred thousand distinct CDR3 sequences in the sample, around 90% were seen once.

The sample was CD8+ T cells from PBMCs. The gene calls are TRBV6-2 or TRBV6-3 and TRBJ2-7; D uncertain. This clonotype originated in a human donor with multiple sclerosis. The CDR3 DNA reads TGTGCCAGCAGTTACGAGGACTACGAGCAGTACTTC. This gives the protein CASSYEDYEQYF.